These 25 T cell receptor beta chains came from one sample sequenced in a study of cytomegalovirus exposure and HLA in healthy donors. The PCR made use of 60 Vbeta and 13 Jbeta primers. Measured with immunoSEQ multiplex PCR; TCRdb has only the in-frame clones, and not every one. The sample includes over 55,000 clones, roughly 75% seen only once; the top ten take almost 4.5%. The sequencing input was PBMCs. The receptors stem from a woman between 25 and 40 years old in good health and CMV-seronegative.

The J gene is TRBJ2-1, the V gene TRBV6-5; D unresolved. Germline V CDR1 and CDR2: MNHEY, SVGAGI. The germline V and J ends were trimmed by 2 bases and 7 bases, with 12 bases remaining between them. The CDR3 extends over 14 amino acids. The DNA of the CDR3 is TGTGCCAGCAGTTACCAGGAAAGCAGGAATGAGCAGTTCTTC. Translating gives CASSYQESRNEQFF.

The chain combines TRBV30 with TRBJ1-1; weak D call: TRBD1 (5 bases). V was cut by 7 bases and J by 4 bases, with 16 bases left in between. The CDR3 length is 13 residues. Germline CDR1 reads GTSNPN; CDR2 reads SVGIG (reference sequence). CDR3 residues: CASGGRGSTEAFF. CDR3 nucleotides: TGTGCCTCCGGGGGACGGGGCAGCACTGAAGCTTTCTTT. Variable domain in full (rest from reference TRBV30 and TRBJ1-1): SQTIHQWPATLVQPVGSPLSLECTVEGTSNPNLYWYRQAAGRGLQLLFYSVGIGQISSEVPQNLSASRPQDRQFILSSKKLLLSDSGFYLCASGGRGSTEAFFGQGTRLTVV.

The chain uses TRBV9 and TRBJ2-7, with a tentative D call TRBD1 (5 bases). CDR1 is SGDLS, CDR2 YYNGEE, per germline. The CDR3 contains 15 residues. V was trimmed by 0 bases and J by 2 bases, leaving 12 bases between them. In nucleotides, the CDR3 is TGTGCCAGCAGCGTAGGGGTAGGGGCCCCCTACGAGCAGTACTTC. Protein: CASSVGVGAPYEQYF.

This rearrangement joins TRBV9 to TRBJ2-1; 8 nucleotides line up with TRBD2. With V trimmed by 4 bases and J by 4 bases, 7 bases remained unmatched. The V gene's germline CDR1 is SGDLS and CDR2 YYNGEE. This CDR3 spans 15 amino acids. CDR3 sequence reads: CASSLGGGIYNEQFF. The CDR3 DNA reads as TGTGCCAGCAGCCTCGGCGGGGGGATATACAATGAGCAGTTCTTC.

The genes are TRBV25-1 and TRBJ1-6; D possibly corresponds to TRBD1 (6 bases). Germline V gene lookup returns CDR1 MGHDK and CDR2 SYGVNS. The length of the CDR3 is 16 residues. Trimming took off 8 bases at V and 4 bases at J, with 18 bases between the two ends. The CDR3 reads CASRASGALYNSPLHF. Written as DNA, the CDR3 is TGTGCCAGCCGGGCCTCAGGGGCACTTTATAATTCACCCCTCCACTTT.

The genes are TRBV19 and TRBJ2-1; D possibly corresponds to TRBD2 (5 bases). CDR3 length: 13 residues. Per the germline V gene, CDR1 is LNHDA and CDR2 is SQIVND (reference sequence). V lost 9 bases, J lost 1 base, and 10 bases lay in between. The CDR3 DNA follows: TGTGCCAGACAAGCGGAATCCTACAATGAGCAGTTCTTC. Residues: CARQAESYNEQFF.

V and J are TRBV28 and TRBJ1-5; the match to TRBD1 covers 7 bases. The CDR3 loop spans 14 amino acids. The V gene end was trimmed by 10 bases and the J gene end by 4 bases; junction bases not matched to a gene: 10. Germline V CDR1 and CDR2: MDHEN, SYDVKM. CDR3 sequence (DNA): TGTGCCATCAGGGGGGGGAACGAAAATCAGCCCCAGCATTTT. This gives the protein CAIRGGNENQPQHF.

The chain carries TRBV6-6 and TRBJ1-5; a possible D gene is TRBD1 (6 bases). Germline values: CDR1 MNHNY, CDR2 SVGAGI (reference sequence). Trimming shortened V by 2 bases and J by 2 bases, and 13 bases separated the two germline ends. The length of the CDR3 is 16 residues. The CDR3: CASSYKAGAGNQPQHF. The DNA of the CDR3 is TGTGCCAGCAGTTACAAGGCAGGGGCTGGCAATCAGCCCCAGCATTTT.

The chain is built from TRBV6-5 and TRBJ1-6; D is undetermined. Per germline, CDR1 MNHEY and CDR2 SVGAGI. The CDR3 has 14 residues. With 0 bases removed from V and 10 bases from J, the gap between germline ends came to 10 bases. The CDR3 DNA is TGTGCCAGCAGTTACTCCTCCTCGGGGTCACCCCTCCACTTT. Translation gives CASSYSSSGSPLHF.

This clone has just one count. The genes are TRBV6-5 and TRBJ1-2; TRBD1 agrees at 9 bases. Trimming cost V 7 bases and J 4 bases; bases outside gene matches: 7. Germline V CDR1 and CDR2: MNHEY, SVGAGI. This CDR3 is built from 14 residues. This chain's CDR3 is CASTLKTGGYGYTF. CDR3 DNA: TGTGCCAGCACCCTCAAGACAGGGGGCTATGGCTACACCTTC.

V and J are TRBV20-1 and TRBJ2-1, with 7 bases matching TRBD1. Germline V gene data show CDR1 as DFQATT and CDR2 as SNEGSKA (reference sequence). Germline trimming cut 6 bases from V and 8 bases from J; bases unmatched to any gene: 4. The CDR3 runs to 11 residues. For the CDR3, the DNA is TGCAGTGCCACCCAGGGGGATGAGCAGTTCTTC. Translation: CSATQGDEQFF.

The chain is built from TRBV30 and TRBJ2-7; 8 nucleotides align to TRBD1. J was trimmed by 0 bases and V by 5 bases; bases with no gene match: 0. The CDR3 spans 12 residues. The germline gives CDR1 GTSNPN, CDR2 SVGIG (reference sequence). CDR3 loop: CAWQGASYEQYF. CDR3 bases: TGTGCCTGGCAGGGGGCCTCCTACGAGCAGTACTTC.

The chain couples TRBV18 to TRBJ1-5, with 8 bases aligning to TRBD1. The germline CDR1 and CDR2 sequences are KGHSH and LQKENI. The CDR3 covers 16 residues. V was clipped by 3 bases and J by 2 bases; unmatched bases: 6. In nucleotides, the CDR3 is TGTGCCAGCTCACCTACAGGACAGGGAGGCAATCAGCCCCAGCATTTT. The encoded protein is CASSPTGQGGNQPQHF. Combining the CDR3 with reference TRBV18 and TRBJ1-5 gives the whole variable domain NAGVMQNPRHLVRRRGQEARLRCSPMKGHSHVYWYRQLPEEGLKFMVYLQKENIIDESGMPKERFSAEFPKEGPSILRIQQVVRGDSAAYFCASSPTGQGGNQPQHFGDGTRLSIL.

This chain links TRBV7-6 with TRBJ2-7; 8 bases agree with TRBD2. Germline V gene lookup returns CDR1 SGHVS and CDR2 FNYEAQ. There are 13 residues in the CDR3. V shed 5 bases and J 3 bases; nucleotides not matched to a gene: 3. CDR3 sequence (DNA): TGTGCCAGCAGCCCTCGGGAGGGCTACGAGCAGTACTTC. It translates to CASSPREGYEQYF.

The CDR3 DNA reads as TGCGCCAGCAGCCAGGCCCAATGGCGGGGGAAGCAAGAGACCCAGTACTTC. Translating gives CASSQAQWRGKQETQYF. The V call is TRBV4-1, the J call TRBJ2-5, with 7 bases identical to TRBD2. The J segment lost 2 bases and the V segment lost 3 bases, leaving 12 bases of the junction unmatched. Per germline, CDR1 MGHRA and CDR2 YSYEKL. The CDR3 contains 17 residues.

V is TRBV6-1 and J is TRBJ2-3; 8 bases map to TRBD1. Germline V gene data show CDR1 as MNHNS and CDR2 as SASEGT. V was clipped by 5 bases and J by 3 bases; unmatched bases: 7. The length of the CDR3 is 15 residues. CDR3 amino acids: CASSWAGGLTDTQYF. Written as DNA, the CDR3 is TGTGCCAGCAGTTGGGCAGGGGGCTTGACAGATACGCAGTATTTT.

The chain has TRBV7-2 and TRBJ2-7; 8 bases match TRBD2. Germline lookup yields CDR1 SGHTA and CDR2 FQGNSA. Trimming removed 1 base from V and 5 bases from J; junction bases left unmatched: 7. CDR3 length: 15 residues. For the CDR3, the DNA is TGTGCCAGCAGCTTAGGTGTCGGGGGGGTCGACGAGCAGTACTTC. It is translated as CASSLGVGGVDEQYF.

V is TRBV7-8 and J is TRBJ2-7; 7 bases line up with TRBD1. V dropped 0 bases and J dropped 0; count of bases not matched to a gene: 5. The CDR3 totals 16 residues. Germline CDR1 is SGHVS and CDR2 is FQNEAQ. CDR3 sequence: CASSLARAGGSYEQYF. CDR3 bases: TGTGCCAGCAGCTTAGCGCGCGCAGGGGGCTCCTACGAGCAGTACTTC.

CDR3 amino acids: CAWVQGIKADTQYF. The CDR3 DNA follows: TGTGCCTGGGTACAGGGGATTAAAGCAGATACGCAGTATTTT. V is TRBV30 and J is TRBJ2-3; 7 bases map to TRBD1. In germline, CDR1 is GTSNPN, CDR2 SVGIG (reference sequence). Germline trimming cut 5 bases from V and 4 bases from J; bases unmatched to any gene: 9. CDR3 length equals 14 residues.

The V and J genes are TRBV30 and TRBJ2-1; D possibly corresponds to TRBD1 (6 bases). V lost 2 bases, J lost 4 bases, and 15 bases lay in between. The germline gives CDR1 GTSNPN, CDR2 SVGIG (reference sequence). The CDR3 contains 15 residues. The CDR3 sequence: CAWSSGQGSYNEQFF. The CDR3, as DNA: TGTGCCTGGAGTTCTGGGCAGGGGAGTTACAATGAGCAGTTCTTC.

The chain recombines TRBV6-6 with TRBJ2-2; 10 bases match TRBD1. Germline-derived CDR1 and CDR2 are MNHNY and SVGAGI (reference sequence). This CDR3 comprises 16 residues. Trimming took 6 bases from V and 6 from J; bases not matched to a gene: 10. The CDR3 loop is CASRFSGTGVSGELFF. For the CDR3, the DNA is TGTGCCAGCAGATTCTCCGGGACAGGGGTTTCCGGGGAGCTGTTTTTT.

The chain is built from TRBV10-3 and TRBJ1-5; D is perhaps TRBD1 (6 bases). The V end was cut by 6 bases, the J end by 6 bases, with 12 bases between. The germline CDR1 and CDR2 sequences are ENHRY and SYGVKD. The length of the CDR3 is 13 residues. Here the CDR3 DNA reads TGTGCCATCAGGGACAGTATTGGTCAGCCCCAGCATTTT. This gives the protein CAIRDSIGQPQHF.

This rearrangement joins TRBV4-1 to TRBJ2-3; D is undetermined. The germline gives CDR1 MGHRA, CDR2 YSYEKL. V was clipped by 3 bases and J by 2 bases, with 12 bases between them. The CDR3 sequence is 15 residues long. The CDR3 sequence: CASSHRLNATDTQYF. The CDR3 bases are TGCGCCAGCAGCCATCGACTGAACGCCACAGATACGCAGTATTTT.

The chain recombines TRBV4-1 with TRBJ2-2; TRBD2 aligns across 11 bases. Germline V gene lookup returns CDR1 MGHRA and CDR2 YSYEKL. V was pared by 3 bases and J by 4 bases, with 7 bases of the junction left unmatched. This CDR3 has 17 residues. DNA for the CDR3: TGCGCCAGCAGCCAGGGCCTAGCGGGAGGACCCACCGGGGAGCTGTTTTTT. It is translated as CASSQGLAGGPTGELFF.

The chain is built from TRBV5-1 and TRBJ1-1; TRBD1 agrees at 8 bases. This CDR3 region has 16 residues. With V trimmed by 4 bases and J by 1 base, 9 bases remained unmatched. Germline CDR1 and CDR2: SGHRS and YFSETQ. The CDR3 bases are TGCGCCAGCAGCCTAAGGACAGGGATGGGGAACACTGAAGCTTTCTTT. Translated, it gives CASSLRTGMGNTEAFF.